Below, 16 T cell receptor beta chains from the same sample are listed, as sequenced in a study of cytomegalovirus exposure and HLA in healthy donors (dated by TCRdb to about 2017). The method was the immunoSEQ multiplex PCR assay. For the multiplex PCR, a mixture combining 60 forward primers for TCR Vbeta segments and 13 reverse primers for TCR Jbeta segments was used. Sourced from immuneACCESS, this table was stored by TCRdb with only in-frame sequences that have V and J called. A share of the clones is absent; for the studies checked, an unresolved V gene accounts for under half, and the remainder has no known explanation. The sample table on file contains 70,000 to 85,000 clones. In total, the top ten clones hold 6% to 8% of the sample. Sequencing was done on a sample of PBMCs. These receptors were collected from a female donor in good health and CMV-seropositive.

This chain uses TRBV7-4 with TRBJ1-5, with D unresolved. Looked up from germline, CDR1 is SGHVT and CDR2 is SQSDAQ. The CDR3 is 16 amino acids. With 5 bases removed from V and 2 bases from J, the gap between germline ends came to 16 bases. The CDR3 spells CASSQVTIKGNQPQHF. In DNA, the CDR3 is TGTGCCAGCAGCCAGGTGACGATAAAGGGCAATCAGCCCCAGCATTTT.

The CDR3 sequence: CASSWTSGSFDEQFF. The CDR3 DNA is TGTGCCAGCAGTTGGACTAGCGGGAGCTTCGATGAGCAGTTCTTC. This rearrangement joins TRBV11-1 to TRBJ2-1, with 13 bases identical to TRBD2. J gave up 8 bases and V 6 bases, and 7 bases lay outside the gene matches. This CDR3 contains 15 residues. Germline CDR1 is SGHAT and CDR2 is FQDESV (reference sequence).

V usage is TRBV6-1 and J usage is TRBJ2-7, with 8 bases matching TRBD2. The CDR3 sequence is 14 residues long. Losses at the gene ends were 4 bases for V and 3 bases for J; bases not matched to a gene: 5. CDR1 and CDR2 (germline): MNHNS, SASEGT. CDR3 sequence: CASSVLAANYEQYF. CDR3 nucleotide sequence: TGTGCCAGCAGTGTACTAGCGGCAAACTACGAGCAGTACTTC.

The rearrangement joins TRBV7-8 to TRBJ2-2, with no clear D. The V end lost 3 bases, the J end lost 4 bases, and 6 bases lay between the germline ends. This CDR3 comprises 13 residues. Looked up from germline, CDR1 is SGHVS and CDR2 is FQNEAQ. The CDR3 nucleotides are TGTGCCAGCAGCTTCCGCGGCACCGGGGAGCTGTTTTTT. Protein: CASSFRGTGELFF.

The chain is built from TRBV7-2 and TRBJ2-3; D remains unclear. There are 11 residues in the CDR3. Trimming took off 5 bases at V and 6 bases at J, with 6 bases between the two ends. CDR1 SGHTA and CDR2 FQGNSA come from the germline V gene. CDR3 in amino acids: CASSLYDTQYF. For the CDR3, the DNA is TGTGCCAGCAGCCTCTACGATACGCAGTATTTT.

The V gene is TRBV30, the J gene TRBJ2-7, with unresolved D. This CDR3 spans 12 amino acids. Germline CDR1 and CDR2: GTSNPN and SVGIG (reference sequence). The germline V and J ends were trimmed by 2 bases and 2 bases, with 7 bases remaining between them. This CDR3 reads CAWSLRPYEQYF. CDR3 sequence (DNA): TGTGCCTGGAGTCTGCGGCCCTACGAGCAGTACTTC.

CDR3 loop: CASSGDSSEETQYF. CDR3 DNA: TGTGCCAGCAGCGGGGACAGTTCTGAAGAGACCCAGTACTTC. The V gene is TRBV9, the J gene TRBJ2-5; 7 positions agree with TRBD1. Trimming cost V 3 bases and J 3 bases; bases outside gene matches: 5. The CDR3 sequence is 14 residues long. Germline lookup yields CDR1 SGDLS and CDR2 YYNGEE.

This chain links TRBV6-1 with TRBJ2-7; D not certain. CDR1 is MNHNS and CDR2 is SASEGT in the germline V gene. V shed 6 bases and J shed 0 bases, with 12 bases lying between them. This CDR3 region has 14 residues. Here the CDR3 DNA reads TGTGCCAGCAGCCTCCCTTTTAGCTCCTACGAGCAGTACTTC. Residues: CASSLPFSSYEQYF.

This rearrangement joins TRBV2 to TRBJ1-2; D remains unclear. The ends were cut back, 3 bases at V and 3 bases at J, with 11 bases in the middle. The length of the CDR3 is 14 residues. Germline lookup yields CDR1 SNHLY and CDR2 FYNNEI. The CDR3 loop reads CASSEGSGDYGYTF. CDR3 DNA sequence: TGTGCCAGCAGTGAGGGGAGCGGTGACTATGGCTACACCTTC. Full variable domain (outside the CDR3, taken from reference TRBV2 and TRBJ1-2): EPEVTQTPSHQVTQMGQEVILRCVPISNHLYFYWYRQILGQKVEFLVSFYNNEISEKSEIFDDQFSVERPDGSNFTLKIRSTKLEDSAMYFCASSEGSGDYGYTFGSGTRLTVV.

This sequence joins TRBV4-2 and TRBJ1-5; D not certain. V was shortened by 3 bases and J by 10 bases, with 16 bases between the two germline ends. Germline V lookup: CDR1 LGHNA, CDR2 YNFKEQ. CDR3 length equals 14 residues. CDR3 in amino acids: CASSHDVGDRPQHF. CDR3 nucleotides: TGTGCCAGCAGCCATGACGTTGGAGATCGTCCCCAGCATTTT.

The DNA of the CDR3 is TGTGCCAGCAGCCCAACCGGGACTAAGGGCTACGAGCAGTACTTC. This encodes CASSPTGTKGYEQYF. This chain joins TRBV6-6 and TRBJ2-7; 7 bases fit TRBD2. Germline assignment: CDR1 MNHNY and CDR2 SVGAGI (reference sequence). This CDR3 spans 15 amino acids. V shed 6 bases, J shed 3 bases, and the junction held 11 bases outside the gene matches.

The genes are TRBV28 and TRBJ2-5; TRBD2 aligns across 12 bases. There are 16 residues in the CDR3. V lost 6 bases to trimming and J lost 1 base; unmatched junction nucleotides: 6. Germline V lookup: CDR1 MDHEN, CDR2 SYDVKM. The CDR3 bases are TGTGCCAGCAGCCCTCTAGCGGGAGGGTTCCAAGAGACCCAGTACTTC. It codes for CASSPLAGGFQETQYF.

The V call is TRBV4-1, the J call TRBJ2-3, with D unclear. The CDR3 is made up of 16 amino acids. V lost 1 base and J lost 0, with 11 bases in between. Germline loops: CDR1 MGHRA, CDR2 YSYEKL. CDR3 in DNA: TGCGCCAGCAGCCAAGTGGCGCTAGGAAGCACAGATACGCAGTATTTT. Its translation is CASSQVALGSTDTQYF.

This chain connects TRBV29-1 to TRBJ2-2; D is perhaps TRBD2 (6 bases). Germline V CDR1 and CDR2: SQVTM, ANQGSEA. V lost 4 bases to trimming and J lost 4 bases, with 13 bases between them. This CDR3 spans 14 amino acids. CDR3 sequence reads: CSVGKGLGTGELFF. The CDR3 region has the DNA TGCAGCGTTGGTAAGGGACTGGGCACCGGGGAGCTGTTTTTT.

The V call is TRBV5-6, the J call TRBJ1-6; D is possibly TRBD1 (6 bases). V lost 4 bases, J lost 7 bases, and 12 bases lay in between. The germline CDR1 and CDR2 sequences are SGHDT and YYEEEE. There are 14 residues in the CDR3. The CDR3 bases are TGTGCCAGCAGCCCGAGACAGGAAAATTCACCCCTCCACTTT. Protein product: CASSPRQENSPLHF. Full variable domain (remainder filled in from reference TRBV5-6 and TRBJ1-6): DAGVTQSPTHLIKTRGQQVTLRCSPKSGHDTVSWYQQALGQGPQFIFQYYEEEERQRGNFPDRFSGHQFPNYSSELNVNALLLGDSALYLCASSPRQENSPLHFGNGTRLTVT.

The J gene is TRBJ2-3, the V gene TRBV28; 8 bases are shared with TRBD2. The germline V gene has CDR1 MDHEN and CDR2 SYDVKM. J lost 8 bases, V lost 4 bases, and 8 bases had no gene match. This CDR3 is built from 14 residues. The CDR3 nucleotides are TGTGCCAGCAGTTCCCCCGGGACTAGAGTTACGCAGTATTTT. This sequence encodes CASSSPGTRVTQYF.